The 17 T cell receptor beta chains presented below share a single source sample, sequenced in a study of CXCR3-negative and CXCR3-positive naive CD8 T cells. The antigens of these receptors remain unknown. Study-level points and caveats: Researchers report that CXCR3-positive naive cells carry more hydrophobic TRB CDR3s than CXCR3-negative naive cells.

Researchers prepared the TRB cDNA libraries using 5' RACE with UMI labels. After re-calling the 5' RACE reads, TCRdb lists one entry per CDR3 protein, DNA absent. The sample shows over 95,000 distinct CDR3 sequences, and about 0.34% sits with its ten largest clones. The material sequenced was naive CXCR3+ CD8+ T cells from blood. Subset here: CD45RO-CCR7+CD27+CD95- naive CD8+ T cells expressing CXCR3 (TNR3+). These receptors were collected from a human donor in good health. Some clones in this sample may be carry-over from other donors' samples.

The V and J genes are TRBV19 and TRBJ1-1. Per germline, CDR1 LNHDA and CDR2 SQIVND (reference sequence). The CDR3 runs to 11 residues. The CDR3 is CASGDGTEAFF.

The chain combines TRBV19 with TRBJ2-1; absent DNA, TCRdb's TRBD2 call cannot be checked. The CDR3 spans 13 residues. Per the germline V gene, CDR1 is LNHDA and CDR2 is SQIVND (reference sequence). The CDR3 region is CASSIREYNEQFF.

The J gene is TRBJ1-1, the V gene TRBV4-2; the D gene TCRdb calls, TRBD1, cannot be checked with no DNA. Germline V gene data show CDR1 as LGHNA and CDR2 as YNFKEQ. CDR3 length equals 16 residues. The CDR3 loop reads CASSPAVGRRNTEAFF.

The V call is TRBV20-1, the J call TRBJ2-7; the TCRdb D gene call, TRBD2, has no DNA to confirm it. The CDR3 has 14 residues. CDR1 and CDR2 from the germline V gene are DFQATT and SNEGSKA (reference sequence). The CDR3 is CSARAGTSGYEQYF.

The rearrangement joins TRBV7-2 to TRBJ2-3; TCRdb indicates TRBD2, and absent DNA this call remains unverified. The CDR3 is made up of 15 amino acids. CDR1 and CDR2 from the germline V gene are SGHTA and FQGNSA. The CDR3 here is CASSFGTSGTDTQYF.

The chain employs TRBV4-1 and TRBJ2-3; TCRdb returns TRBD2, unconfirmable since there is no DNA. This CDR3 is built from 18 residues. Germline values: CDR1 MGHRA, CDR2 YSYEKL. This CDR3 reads CASSQEPPGGPSTDTQYF.

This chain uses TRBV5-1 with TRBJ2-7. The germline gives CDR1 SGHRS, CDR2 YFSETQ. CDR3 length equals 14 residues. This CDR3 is CASSLQRDSYEQYF.

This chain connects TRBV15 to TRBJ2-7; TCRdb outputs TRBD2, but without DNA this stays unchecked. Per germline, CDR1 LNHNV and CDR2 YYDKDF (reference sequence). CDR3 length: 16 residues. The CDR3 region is CATSRASGGSAYEQYF.

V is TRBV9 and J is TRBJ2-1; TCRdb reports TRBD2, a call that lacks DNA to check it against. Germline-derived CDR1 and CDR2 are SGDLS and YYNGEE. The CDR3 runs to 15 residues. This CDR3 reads CASSVGLAAYNEQFF.

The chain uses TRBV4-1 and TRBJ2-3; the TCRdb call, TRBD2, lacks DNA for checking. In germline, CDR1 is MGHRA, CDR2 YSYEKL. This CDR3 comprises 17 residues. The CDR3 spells CASSQRTSGPSTDTQYF.

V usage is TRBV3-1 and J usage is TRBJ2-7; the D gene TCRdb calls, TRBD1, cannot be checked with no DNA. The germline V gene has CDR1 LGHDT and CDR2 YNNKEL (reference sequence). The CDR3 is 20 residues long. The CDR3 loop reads CASSQDTGPLPFDGNYEQYF.

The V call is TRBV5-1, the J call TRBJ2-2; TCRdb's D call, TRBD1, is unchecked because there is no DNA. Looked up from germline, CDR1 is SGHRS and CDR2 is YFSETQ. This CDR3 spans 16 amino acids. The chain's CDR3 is CASSFRGVSNTGELFF.

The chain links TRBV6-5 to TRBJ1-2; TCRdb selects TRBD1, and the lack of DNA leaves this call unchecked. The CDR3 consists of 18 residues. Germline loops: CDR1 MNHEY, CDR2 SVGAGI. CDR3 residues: CASSLGLLETGDGYGYTF.

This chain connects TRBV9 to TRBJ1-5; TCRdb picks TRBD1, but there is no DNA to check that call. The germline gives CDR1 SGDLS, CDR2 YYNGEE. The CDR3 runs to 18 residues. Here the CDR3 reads CANSGFDSPVYSNQPQHF.

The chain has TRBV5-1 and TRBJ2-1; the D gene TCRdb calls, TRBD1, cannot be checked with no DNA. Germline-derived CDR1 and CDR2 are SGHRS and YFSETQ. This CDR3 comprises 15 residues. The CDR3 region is CASSLYRQGGDEQFF.

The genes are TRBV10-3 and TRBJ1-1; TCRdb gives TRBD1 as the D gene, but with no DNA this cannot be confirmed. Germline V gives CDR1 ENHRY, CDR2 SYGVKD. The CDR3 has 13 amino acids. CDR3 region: CAISERGGTEAFF.

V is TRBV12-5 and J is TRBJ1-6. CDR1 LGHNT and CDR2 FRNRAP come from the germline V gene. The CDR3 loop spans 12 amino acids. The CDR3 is CASALINSPLHF. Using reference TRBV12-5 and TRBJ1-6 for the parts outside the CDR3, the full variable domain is DARVTQTPRHKVTEMGQEVTMRCQPILGHNTVFWYRQTMMQGLELLAYFRNRAPLDDSGMPKDRFSAEMPDATLATLKIQPSEPRDSAVYFCASALINSPLHFGNGTRLTVT.